The clone carrying this TCR beta chain was seen a few times. Germline V CDR1 and CDR2: MDHEN, SYDVKM. V lost 9 bases to trimming and J lost 6 bases; unmatched junction nucleotides: 13. CDR3 length: 14 residues. One entry per CDR3 protein results from TCRdb running MiXCR on the RT-PCR reads. Of hundreds of thousands of distinct CDR3 sequences in the sample, 14% were seen once. Sequencing used memory CD4+ T cells from blood. The receptor was isolated from a female donor in good health, serving as a healthy control. This sequence joins TRBV28 and TRBJ2-7; 8 bases fit TRBD2. The CDR3 sequence is CASSTSGGGGEQYF. In DNA, the CDR3 is TGTGCCAGTTCCACTAGCGGTGGTGGGGGCGAGCAGTACTTC. Full variable domain (missing parts from reference TRBV28 and TRBJ2-7): DVKVTQSSRYLVKRTGEKVFLECVQDMDHENMFWYRQDPGLGLRLIYFSYDVKMKEKGDIPEGYSVSREKKERFSLILESASTNQTSMYLCASSTSGGGGEQYFGPGTRLTVT.